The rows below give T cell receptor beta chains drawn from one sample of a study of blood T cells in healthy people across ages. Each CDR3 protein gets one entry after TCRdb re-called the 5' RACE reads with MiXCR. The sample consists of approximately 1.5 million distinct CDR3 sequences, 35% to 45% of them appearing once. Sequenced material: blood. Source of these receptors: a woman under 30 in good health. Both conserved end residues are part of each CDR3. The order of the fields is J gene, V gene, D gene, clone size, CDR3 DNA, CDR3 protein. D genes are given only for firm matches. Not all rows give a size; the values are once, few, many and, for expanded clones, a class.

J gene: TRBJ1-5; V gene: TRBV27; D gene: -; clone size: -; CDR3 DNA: TGTGCCAGCAGACCAAACACAGGGTACGTCAATCAGCCCCAGCATTTT; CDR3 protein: CASRPNTGYVNQPQHF
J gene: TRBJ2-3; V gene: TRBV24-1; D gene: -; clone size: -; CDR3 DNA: TGTGCCACCAGTGATTCTCACCTCACAGATACGCAGTATTTT; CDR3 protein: CATSDSHLTDTQYF
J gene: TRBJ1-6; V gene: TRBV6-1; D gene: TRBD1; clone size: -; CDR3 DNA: TGTGCCAGCAGCGGACAGGAGAATTCACCCCTCCACTTT; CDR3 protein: CASSGQENSPLHF
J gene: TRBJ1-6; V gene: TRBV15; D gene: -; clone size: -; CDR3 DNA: TGTGCCACCAGCAGAAATGAGGAATACTCACCCCTCCACTTT; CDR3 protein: CATSRNEEYSPLHF
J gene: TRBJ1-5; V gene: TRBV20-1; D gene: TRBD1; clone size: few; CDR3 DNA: TGCAGTGCTAGAGATGAGGGGGCCTTTAATCAGCCCCAGCATTTT; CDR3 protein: CSARDEGAFNQPQHF
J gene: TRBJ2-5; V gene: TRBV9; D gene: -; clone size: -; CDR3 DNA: TGTGCCAGCAGCGTAGCGGTAGCTGCGACAGCGCAGTACTTC; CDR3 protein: CASSVAVAATAQYF
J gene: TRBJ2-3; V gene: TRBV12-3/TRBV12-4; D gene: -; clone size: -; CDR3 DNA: TGTGCCAGCAGTTCGCAGGGGTTCACAGATACGCAGTATTTT; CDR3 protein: CASSSQGFTDTQYF
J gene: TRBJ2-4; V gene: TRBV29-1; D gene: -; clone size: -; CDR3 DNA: TGCAGCTCACTCGGGACAGCCAAAAACATTCAGTACTTC; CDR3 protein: CSSLGTAKNIQYF
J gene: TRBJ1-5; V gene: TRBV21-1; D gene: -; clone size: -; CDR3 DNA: TGTGCCAGCAGCGGGACTCCATCGGATAGCAATCAGCCCCAGCATTTT; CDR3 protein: CASSGTPSDSNQPQHF
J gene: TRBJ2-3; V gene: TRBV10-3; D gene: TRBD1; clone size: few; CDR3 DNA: TGTGCCATCAGTTCAGACAGGGTATCTTCAGATACGCAGTATTTT; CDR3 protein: CAISSDRVSSDTQYF
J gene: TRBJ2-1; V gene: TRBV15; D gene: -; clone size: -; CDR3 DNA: TGTGCCACCAGCGGACGGGACTCCACTCATGAGCAGTTCTTC; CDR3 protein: CATSGRDSTHEQFF
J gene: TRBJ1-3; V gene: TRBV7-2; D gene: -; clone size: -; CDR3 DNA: TGTGCCAGCAGCCCCCAGGGCGGACTCTCTGGAAACACCATATATTTT; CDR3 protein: CASSPQGGLSGNTIYF
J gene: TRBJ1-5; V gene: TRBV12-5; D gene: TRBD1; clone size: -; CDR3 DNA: TGTGCTAGTGGGACGACAGGGGGTTATCAGCCCCAGCATTTT; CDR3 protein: CASGTTGGYQPQHF
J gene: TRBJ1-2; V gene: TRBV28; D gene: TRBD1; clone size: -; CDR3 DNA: TGTGCCAGCAGTTCGACAGGGGAGGGCTACACCTTC; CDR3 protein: CASSSTGEGYTF
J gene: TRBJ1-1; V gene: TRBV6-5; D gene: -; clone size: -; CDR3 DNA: TGTGCCAGCAGTCCTCGTGGGGGGCTTCTGAACACTGAAGCTTTCTTT; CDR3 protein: CASSPRGGLLNTEAFF
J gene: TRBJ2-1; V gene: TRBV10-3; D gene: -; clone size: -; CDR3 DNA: TGTGCCATCAGTGCACATCGGGACGCCTCCTACAATGAGCAGTTCTTC; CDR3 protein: CAISAHRDASYNEQFF
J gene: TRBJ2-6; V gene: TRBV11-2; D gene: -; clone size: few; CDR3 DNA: TGTGCCAGCAGCTTAAGGCCCGGGGCCAACGTCCTGACTTTC; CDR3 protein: CASSLRPGANVLTF
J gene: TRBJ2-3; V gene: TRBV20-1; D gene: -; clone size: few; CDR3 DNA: TGCAGTGCTAGTCGTATAAGACAGGGAGGCGCAGATACGCAGTATTTT; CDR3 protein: CSASRIRQGGADTQYF
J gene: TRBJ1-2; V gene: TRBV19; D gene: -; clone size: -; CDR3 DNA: TGTGCCAGTAGACTCCACCTAAACTATGGCTACACCTTC; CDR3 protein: CASRLHLNYGYTF
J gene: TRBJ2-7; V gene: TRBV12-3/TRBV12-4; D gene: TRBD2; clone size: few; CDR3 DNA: TGTGCCAGCAGTCCAGGTAGCGGGGAAAGCTCCTACGAGCAGTACTTC; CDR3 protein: CASSPGSGESSYEQYF
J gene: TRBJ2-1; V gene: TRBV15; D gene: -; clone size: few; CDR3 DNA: TGTGCCACCAGCTATTCAGTTGGGGGCCGAAATGAGCAGTTCTTC; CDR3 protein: CATSYSVGGRNEQFF
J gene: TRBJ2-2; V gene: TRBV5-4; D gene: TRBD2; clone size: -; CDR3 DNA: TGTGCCAGCAGCTTATCGGGAGGGCCGATCGGGGAGCTGTTTTTT; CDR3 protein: CASSLSGGPIGELFF
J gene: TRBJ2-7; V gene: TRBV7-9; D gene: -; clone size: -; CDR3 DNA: TGTGCCAGCAGCTCGGGCGTCACAATAAACGAGCAGTACTTC; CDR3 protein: CASSSGVTINEQYF
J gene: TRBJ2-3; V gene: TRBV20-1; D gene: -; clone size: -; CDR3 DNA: TGCAGTGCTCCCCGGACGGCTAGCACAGATACGCAGTATTTT; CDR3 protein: CSAPRTASTDTQYF
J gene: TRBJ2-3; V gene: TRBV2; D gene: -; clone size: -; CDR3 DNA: TGTGCCAGCAGTGATGGACTGAGCACAGATACGCAGTATTTT; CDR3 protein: CASSDGLSTDTQYF
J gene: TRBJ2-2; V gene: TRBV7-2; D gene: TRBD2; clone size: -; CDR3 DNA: TGTGCCAGCAGCTTAGACAGACTAGCCTACACCGGGGAGCTGTTTTTT; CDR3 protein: CASSLDRLAYTGELFF
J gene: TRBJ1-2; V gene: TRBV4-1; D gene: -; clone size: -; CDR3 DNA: TGCGCCAGCAGCCAAGAGGACGGCTTAGGAGGCTACACCTTC; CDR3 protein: CASSQEDGLGGYTF
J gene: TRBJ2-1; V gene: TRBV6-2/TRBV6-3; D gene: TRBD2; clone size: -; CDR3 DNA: TGTGCCAGCAGTGTTATAGCGGGAGGACTTTACAATGAGCAGTTCTTC; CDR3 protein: CASSVIAGGLYNEQFF
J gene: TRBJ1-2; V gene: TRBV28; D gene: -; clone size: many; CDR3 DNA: TGTGCCAGCAGCCCCCAGGGAACAATTCCCCTTAGCTACACCTTC; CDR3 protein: CASSPQGTIPLSYTF
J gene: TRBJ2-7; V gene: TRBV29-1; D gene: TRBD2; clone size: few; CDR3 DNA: TGCAGCGGAATTTTAGCGGGCACTAGCGACGAGCAGTACTTC; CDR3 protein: CSGILAGTSDEQYF
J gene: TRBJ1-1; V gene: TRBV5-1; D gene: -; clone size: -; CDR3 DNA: TGCGCCAGCAGCTTTGGGGAAGGGACTGAAGCTTTCTTT; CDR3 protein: CASSFGEGTEAFF